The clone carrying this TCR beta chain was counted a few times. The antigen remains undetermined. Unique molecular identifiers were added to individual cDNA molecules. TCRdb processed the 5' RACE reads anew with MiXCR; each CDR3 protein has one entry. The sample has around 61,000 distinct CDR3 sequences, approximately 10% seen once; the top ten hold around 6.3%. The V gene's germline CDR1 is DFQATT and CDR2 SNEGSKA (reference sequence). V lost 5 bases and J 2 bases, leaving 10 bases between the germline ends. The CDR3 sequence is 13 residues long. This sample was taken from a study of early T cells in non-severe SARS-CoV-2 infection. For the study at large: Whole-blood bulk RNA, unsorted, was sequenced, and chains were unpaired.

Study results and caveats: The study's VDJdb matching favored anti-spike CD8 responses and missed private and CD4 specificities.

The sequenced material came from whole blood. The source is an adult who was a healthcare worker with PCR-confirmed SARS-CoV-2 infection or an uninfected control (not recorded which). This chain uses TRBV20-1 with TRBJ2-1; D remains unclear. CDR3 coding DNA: TGCAGTGCTGACCCCAGAGCCTACAATGAGCAGTTCTTC. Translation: CSADPRAYNEQFF.